Presented here are 16 T cell receptor beta chains from one specimen sequenced in a study of T-cell reconstitution after alpha-beta-depleted transplantation in children. The TCRbeta library incorporated unique molecular identifiers. TCRdb recomputed calls from the PCR reads with MiXCR, one row per CDR3 protein. The sample holds roughly 500,000 distinct CDR3 sequences; roughly a tenth are singletons and the top ten take just over 2%. This specimen consisted of PBMCs, obtained before TCRalphabeta/CD19-depleted stem cell transplant. Receptors were obtained from a child under 10 years old with inherited bone marrow failure, due to receive a stem cell transplant.

This clonotype was picked up many times. The J gene is TRBJ2-2, the V gene TRBV19; D unclear. Trimming removed 0 bases from V and 6 bases from J, with 5 bases in between. CDR1 is LNHDA and CDR2 is SQIVND in the germline V gene (reference sequence). CDR3 length: 13 residues. This CDR3 reads CASSIDLSGELFF. In nucleotides, the CDR3 is TGTGCCAGTAGTATAGATCTATCCGGGGAGCTGTTTTTT.

In the case of this clonotype: A much larger clonotype is one base distant, so this may be a read error. Here the CDR3 omits its conserved ending phenylalanine or tryptophan, so a read error is the likely source. V usage is TRBV4-3 and J usage is TRBJ2-6; D call uncertain. The CDR3 extends over 14 amino acids. Germline CDR1 LGHNA, CDR2 YSLEER. V was pared by 4 bases and J by 1 base, with 5 bases between. Here the CDR3 DNA reads TGCGCCAGCAGCCGATTTTCTGGGGCCAACGTCCTGACTTTG. This gives the protein CASSRFSGANVLTL.

This clonotype was counted ten times or more. J is TRBJ2-2 and V is TRBV4-3; D might be TRBD1 (5 bases). This CDR3 contains 13 residues. From germline, CDR1 is LGHNA and CDR2 YSLEER. V shed 6 bases and J shed 1 base, with 6 bases lying between them. The CDR3 sequence is CASSQGNTGELFF. DNA of the CDR3: TGCGCCAGCAGTCAGGGGAACACCGGGGAGCTGTTTTTT.

This clonotype was recorded at least ten times. The chain combines TRBV5-6 with TRBJ2-1; D gene ambiguous. V lost 0 bases and J lost 8, with 12 bases in between. Germline V gives CDR1 SGHDT, CDR2 YYEEEE. The CDR3 length is 14 residues. The CDR3 coding sequence is TGTGCCAGCAGCTTGGACCCAGTAGCCCATGAGCAGTTCTTC. The encoded protein is CASSLDPVAHEQFF.

This clonotype has a count of ten or more. This chain links TRBV28 with TRBJ1-5, with no clear D. The V and J ends lost 1 base and 10 bases respectively, with 8 bases between them. The germline gives CDR1 MDHEN, CDR2 SYDVKM. The CDR3 runs to 12 residues. CDR3 nucleotide sequence: TGTGCCAGCAGTTTATCGGCGGGACCCCAGCATTTT. It is translated as CASSLSAGPQHF.

This clonotype occurred many times. The chain links TRBV19 to TRBJ1-5, with D tentatively TRBD1 (5 bases). The CDR3 spans 17 residues. The germline V gene encodes CDR1 LNHDA and CDR2 SQIVND (reference sequence). V lost 10 bases and J lost 0, with 22 bases in between. The CDR3 reads CATKPGLGGYSNQPQHF. The CDR3 DNA sequence: TGTGCCACTAAACCGGGACTTGGGGGATATAGCAATCAGCCCCAGCATTTT.

This clonotype was counted only a few times. The V call is TRBV7-2, the J call TRBJ2-7; 8 bases match TRBD1. The ends lost 1 base at V and 2 bases at J; junction bases unmatched: 4. CDR3 length: 15 amino acids. Germline-derived CDR1 and CDR2 are SGHTA and FQGNSA. The CDR3 nucleotides read TGTGCCAGCAGCTTAGTTATACAGGGGGCCTACGAGCAGTACTTC. Translating it yields CASSLVIQGAYEQYF.

This clonotype was recorded many times. The chain uses TRBV4-1 and TRBJ1-5; possible D gene TRBD1, 5 bases. The length of the CDR3 is 13 residues. Germline V lookup: CDR1 MGHRA, CDR2 YSYEKL. V was pared by 1 base and J by 7 bases, with 8 bases between. CDR3 in DNA: TGCGCCAGCAGCCAAGTCAGGGACCAGCCCCAGCATTTT. Translating it yields CASSQVRDQPQHF.

The chain links TRBV7-2 to TRBJ2-2, with 11 bases identical to TRBD2. The V gene end was trimmed by 3 bases and the J gene end by 4 bases; junction bases not matched to a gene: 4. CDR1 is SGHTA and CDR2 is FQGNSA in the germline V gene. The CDR3 totals 16 residues. The CDR3 protein is CASSLTSGTPTGELFF. DNA of the CDR3: TGTGCCAGCAGCTTGACTAGCGGGACGCCCACCGGGGAGCTGTTTTTT.

This clonotype was detected only a few times. The rearrangement uses TRBV7-2 and TRBJ2-7, with TRBD2 identical over 9 bases. CDR3 length: 15 residues. Germline CDR1 is SGHTA and CDR2 is FQGNSA. V lost 6 bases to trimming and J lost 3 bases; unmatched junction nucleotides: 9. The CDR3 spells CASRRTGTSNYEQYF. DNA of the CDR3: TGTGCCAGCAGACGCACCGGGACTAGCAACTACGAGCAGTACTTC.

This clonotype has ten or more counts. The J gene is TRBJ1-1, the V gene TRBV6-5; tentatively, D is TRBD1 (6 bases). The germline V gene has CDR1 MNHEY and CDR2 SVGAGI. V shed 2 bases and J shed 3 bases, with 7 bases lying between them. CDR3 size: 13 residues. The CDR3 DNA reads as TGTGCCAGCAGTTACCCAGGGGACACTGAAGCTTTCTTT. Protein product: CASSYPGDTEAFF.

This clonotype showed up many times. V usage is TRBV7-9 and J usage is TRBJ1-4, with D unclear. The ends were cut back, 1 base at V and 6 bases at J, with 9 bases in the middle. The germline CDR1 and CDR2 sequences are SEHNR and FQNEAQ (reference sequence). This CDR3 has 14 residues. The CDR3 spells CASSLGTADEKLFF. CDR3 DNA sequence: TGTGCCAGCAGCTTAGGAACTGCGGATGAAAAACTGTTTTTT.

This clonotype was observed a few times. The CDR3 loop reads CASSPSGLAGPYNEQFF. CDR3 DNA sequence: TGTGCCAGCAGCCCCTCTGGACTAGCGGGGCCCTACAATGAGCAGTTCTTC. The gene calls are TRBV4-2 and TRBJ2-1, with 12 bases matching TRBD2. The CDR3 totals 17 residues. The ends lost 4 bases at V and 2 bases at J; junction bases unmatched: 6. Germline V gene lookup returns CDR1 LGHNA and CDR2 YNFKEQ.

The table lists this clonotype with a few counts. This rearrangement joins TRBV19 to TRBJ2-1; 8 positions match TRBD2. Germline values: CDR1 LNHDA, CDR2 SQIVND (reference sequence). The CDR3 length is 15 residues. The V gene end was trimmed by 7 bases and the J gene end by 4 bases; junction bases not matched to a gene: 9. Written as DNA, the CDR3 is TGTGCCAGTATCAGCGGGCTAGCGGGTTACAATGAGCAGTTCTTC. Its protein product is CASISGLAGYNEQFF.

This clonotype was detected ten times or more. The rearrangement links TRBV6-5 to TRBJ2-2; no definite D call. The length of the CDR3 is 13 residues. Trimming took 3 bases from V and 7 from J, leaving 9 bases between them. CDR1 is MNHEY, CDR2 SVGAGI, per germline. DNA for the CDR3: TGTGCCAGCAGTTATGGGGTGAACGGGGAGCTGTTTTTT. Translated, it gives CASSYGVNGELFF.

The CDR3 reads CASSLFVEAFF. DNA of the CDR3: TGTGCCAGCAGCTTATTTGTTGAAGCTTTCTTT. The rearrangement links TRBV7-2 to TRBJ1-1; the D is unclear. Germline loops: CDR1 SGHTA, CDR2 FQGNSA. Trimming removed 2 bases from V and 7 bases from J, with 5 bases in between. This CDR3 has 11 amino acids.